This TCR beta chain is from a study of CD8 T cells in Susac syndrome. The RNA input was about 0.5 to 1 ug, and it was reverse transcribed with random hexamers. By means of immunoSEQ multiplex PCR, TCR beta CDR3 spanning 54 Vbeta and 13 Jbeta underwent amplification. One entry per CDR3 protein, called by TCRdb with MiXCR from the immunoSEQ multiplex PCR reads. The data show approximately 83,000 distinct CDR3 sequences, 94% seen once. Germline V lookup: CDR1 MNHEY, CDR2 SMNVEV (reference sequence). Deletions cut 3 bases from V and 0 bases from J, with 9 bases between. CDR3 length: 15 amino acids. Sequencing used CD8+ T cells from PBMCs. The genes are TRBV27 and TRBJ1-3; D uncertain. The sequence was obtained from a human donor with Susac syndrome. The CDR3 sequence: CASSLDGNSGNTIYF. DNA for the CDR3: TGTGCCAGCAGTTTGGACGGAAACTCTGGAAACACCATATATTTT.